The entry below gives a single T cell receptor (beta chain) sequence along with its context. The antigen remains undetermined. CDR3 length: 10 amino acids. V was clipped by 10 bases and J by 5 bases, with 8 bases between them. Looked up from germline, CDR1 is SNHLY and CDR2 is FYNNEI. In the original analysis: ImmunoSEQ output lacked quality scores and full-length reads, limiting matched filtering. Method: immunoSEQ multiplex PCR; TCRdb's copy keeps in-frame clones and lacks some. V, J and clone size derive from that table, while D and trimming were established from the DNA sequence. The sample shows 2 million to 2.5 million clones, approximately 95% of them seen only once. These data are taken from a study of shared clonotypes between healthy human individuals. Study details: In total, the donors were two women and three men aged 18 to 49.

Study-level points and caveats: Generally, naive subsets came out with larger estimated richness than memory subsets.

V and J are TRBV2 and TRBJ2-5; no reliable D call. The clonotype was recovered from a young man in good health. The sequenced sample was naive CD4+ T cells sorted from blood. Sample subset: CD45RA+ positively selected. CDR3 nucleotide sequence: TGTGCCACGGGCGCGGAGACCCAGTACTTC. This sequence encodes CATGAETQYF.